A selection of T cell receptor beta chains follows, all from one sample in a study of shared clonotypes between healthy human individuals. Clones were sequenced by immunoSEQ multiplex PCR, and TCRdb holds only the in-frame ones, with some missing. The profile shows millions of clones, just over 90% of them singletons. Sequenced input: naive CD4+ T cells sorted from blood. The source is a young man in good health. CDR3s include the opening cysteine and the closing phenylalanine or tryptophan. The order of the fields is V gene, clone size, J gene, D gene, CDR3 DNA, CDR3 protein. A D gene is named only where the DNA matches it firmly. Only some rows state a clone size, as once, few, many or a class for expanded clones.

>TRBV2|.|TRBJ2-1|TRBD2
TGTGCCAGCAAGCCCGCTAGCGGGAGGGGCAATGAGCAGTTCTTC
CASKPASGRGNEQFF
>TRBV7-2|.|TRBJ2-6|.
TGTGCCAGCAGCTTAGTGCACGGGATCGGGGCCAACGTCCTGACTTTC
CASSLVHGIGANVLTF
>TRBV19|.|TRBJ1-2|TRBD1
TGTGCCAGTAGTATTCGGACAGGGTGGCGTGGCTACACCTTC
CASSIRTGWRGYTF
>TRBV7-9|.|TRBJ2-3|.
TGTGCCAGCAGCCTCTCAAAACCGGGACGGTTCCAAGATACGCAGTATTTT
CASSLSKPGRFQDTQYF
>TRBV28|.|TRBJ1-5|.
TGTGCCAGCAGTTTACCATTGGGCAGGGGCAGTAGCAATCAGCCCCAGCATTTT
CASSLPLGRGSSNQPQHF
>TRBV2|.|TRBJ1-1|.
TGTGCCAGCAGTACGTACGGGGGAACTGCTGAAGCTTTCTTT
CASSTYGGTAEAFF
>TRBV14|.|TRBJ2-3|.
TGTGCCAGCAGCCAATCGTGGCTAGCCGCCACAGATACGCAGTATTTT
CASSQSWLAATDTQYF
>TRBV14|.|TRBJ1-3|.
TGTGCCAGCAGCCAAGATGCGGGGGCTTGGTCTGGAAACACCATATATTTT
CASSQDAGAWSGNTIYF
>TRBV30|.|TRBJ2-7|TRBD2
TGTGCCTGGACCCCGGGGCTAGCGGCGTCCTACGAGCAGTACTTC
CAWTPGLAASYEQYF
>TRBV10-2|.|TRBJ1-1|.
TGCGCCAGCAGAGGCGGACGGAACATGAACACTGAAGCTTTCTTT
CASRGGRNMNTEAFF
>TRBV2|.|TRBJ2-3|TRBD1
TGTGCCATCGGACAGGGAGCAGATACGCAGTATTTT
CAIGQGADTQYF
>TRBV7-8|.|TRBJ2-7|TRBD1
TGTGCCAGCAGCTTAGGGACAGGGGCTTGGGAGCAGTACTTC
CASSLGTGAWEQYF
>TRBV28|.|TRBJ2-7|.
TGTGCCAGCAGTCAAGGGGGGGGGTACAACGAGCAGTACTTC
CASSQGGGYNEQYF
>TRBV5-4|.|TRBJ1-4|TRBD1
TGTGCCAGCAGGCCCGCCGGGACAGCCGATGAAAAACTGTTTTTT
CASRPAGTADEKLFF
>TRBV5-1|.|TRBJ1-2|.
TGCGCCAGCAGCTTGAGGCGGGAGGACTACACCTTC
CASSLRREDYTF
>TRBV5-3|once|TRBJ1-5|.
TGTGCCAGAAGCTTCACCCAGCATTTT
CARSFTQHF
>TRBV11-2|.|TRBJ2-5|TRBD2
TGTGCCAGCAGCCCCAGGAAGGCTAGCGGCTTGGGGACCCAGTACTTC
CASSPRKASGLGTQYF
>TRBV5-1|.|TRBJ2-3|TRBD2
TGCGCCAGCCACCCGGGACTAGCATCAGATACGCAGTATTTT
CASHPGLASDTQYF
>TRBV10-3|.|TRBJ1-2|TRBD1
TGTGCCATCAGTGAAGGACAGGGTAAAGGCTACACCTTC
CAISEGQGKGYTF
>TRBV7-9|.|TRBJ2-5|TRBD1
TGTGCCAGCAGCTTAGTGACAGGGGAGACCCAGTACTTC
CASSLVTGETQYF
>TRBV5-6|.|TRBJ2-7|.
TGTGCCAGCAGCTCGACTAGGACGGGGAGGTACGAGCAGTACTTC
CASSSTRTGRYEQYF
>TRBV4-1|.|TRBJ1-3|TRBD1
TGCGCCAGCAGCCAAGATAGTGGGACAGGCCTTATCTCTGGAAACACCATATATTTT
CASSQDSGTGLISGNTIYF
>TRBV30|.|TRBJ1-2|.
TGTGCCTGGGGGGAATATGGCTACACCTTC
CAWGEYGYTF
>TRBV30|.|TRBJ2-7|.
TGTGCCTGGGAAAGAGACAGAAAGTCCTACGAGCAGTACTTC
CAWERDRKSYEQYF
>TRBV19|.|TRBJ2-7|TRBD1
TGTGCCAGTAGCCCCTCGACAGGGGTTTTAGCATCGGCCTACGAGCAGTACTTC
CASSPSTGVLASAYEQYF
>TRBV4-1|.|TRBJ1-5|.
TGCGCCAGCAGCCAAGATAACAGCAATCAGCCCCAGCATTTT
CASSQDNSNQPQHF
>TRBV13|.|TRBJ2-5|TRBD2
TGTGCCAGCAGCCCCCTGAGGGCTAGCGGGGGTTCAGAGACCCAGTACTTC
CASSPLRASGGSETQYF
>TRBV5-5|.|TRBJ1-5|.
TGTGCCAGCAGTCGGGACGGGGGCAATCAGCCCCAGCATTTT
CASSRDGGNQPQHF
>TRBV7-2|once|TRBJ2-7|.
TGTGCCAGCAGCGAGACTTACGAGCAGTACTTC
CASSETYEQYF
>TRBV2|.|TRBJ2-3|TRBD2
TGTGCCAGCAGCCCACTAGCGGGAGAAGATACGCAGTATTTT
CASSPLAGEDTQYF
>TRBV6-5|.|TRBJ1-1|.
TGTGCCAGCAGCAGGGTTATAGGGACTGAAGCTTTCTTT
CASSRVIGTEAFF
>TRBV2|.|TRBJ2-5|TRBD2
TGTGCCAGCAGTGAGGAGCGGGGTGAGACCCAGTACTTC
CASSEERGETQYF
>TRBV7-2|.|TRBJ2-7|.
TGTGCCAGCAGCTTAGGCGGGACCCCGGGTTCCGAGCAGTACTTC
CASSLGGTPGSEQYF
>TRBV29-1|.|TRBJ2-3|TRBD1
TGCAGCGTGGACAGGGGGACAGATACGCAGTATTTT
CSVDRGTDTQYF
>TRBV7-2|.|TRBJ2-3|.
TGTGCCAGCAGCAGGAGCAGACTAGTGACAGATACGCAGTATTTT
CASSRSRLVTDTQYF
>TRBV6-1|.|TRBJ2-7|TRBD2
TGTGCCAGCACCTACCAGACTAGCGGGGGTTACGAGCAGTACTTC
CASTYQTSGGYEQYF
>TRBV6-6|.|TRBJ1-4|.
TGTGCCAGCAGTTACTCGGGGGAGATTGAAAAACTGTTTTTT
CASSYSGEIEKLFF